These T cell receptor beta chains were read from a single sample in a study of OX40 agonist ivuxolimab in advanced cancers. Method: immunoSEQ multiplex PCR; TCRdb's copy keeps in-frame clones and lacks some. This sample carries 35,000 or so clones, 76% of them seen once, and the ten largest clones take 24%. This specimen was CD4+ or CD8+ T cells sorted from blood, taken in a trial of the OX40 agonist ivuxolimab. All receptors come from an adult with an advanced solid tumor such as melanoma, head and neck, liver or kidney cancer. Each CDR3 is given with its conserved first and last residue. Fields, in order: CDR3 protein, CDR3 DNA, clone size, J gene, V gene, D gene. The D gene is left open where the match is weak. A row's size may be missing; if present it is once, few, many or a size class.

cdr3_aa: CATATGANSPLHF
cdr3_nt: TGCGCCACCGCGACAGGGGCCAATTCACCCCTCCACTTT
clone_size: -
j_call: TRBJ1-6
v_call: TRBV10-2
d_call: TRBD1

cdr3_aa: CASSLATGVNSGNTIYF
cdr3_nt: TGTGCCAGCAGCTTAGCGACAGGGGTTAACTCTGGAAACACCATATATTTT
clone_size: -
j_call: TRBJ1-3
v_call: TRBV7-2
d_call: TRBD1

cdr3_aa: CASSRDRSSYEQYF
cdr3_nt: TGTGCCAGTAGTAGGGACAGGAGTAGCTACGAGCAGTACTTC
clone_size: few
j_call: TRBJ2-7
v_call: TRBV19
d_call: TRBD1

cdr3_aa: CAWRSSGSSAFF
cdr3_nt: TGTGCCTGGAGATCCTCGGGCAGCTCAGCTTTCTTT
clone_size: few
j_call: TRBJ1-1
v_call: TRBV30
d_call: -

cdr3_aa: CASSIDRANSPLHF
cdr3_nt: TGTGCCAGTAGTATCGACAGGGCCAATTCACCCCTCCACTTT
clone_size: medium-sized
j_call: TRBJ1-6
v_call: TRBV19
d_call: TRBD1

cdr3_aa: CASSQDLAGGFEAFF
cdr3_nt: TGCGCCAGCAGCCAAGATTTAGCAGGGGGCTTCGAAGCTTTCTTT
clone_size: -
j_call: TRBJ1-1
v_call: TRBV4-1
d_call: TRBD1

cdr3_aa: CASSPQHGETDTQYF
cdr3_nt: TGTGCCAGCAGCCCCCAGCACGGGGAGACAGATACGCAGTATTTT
clone_size: -
j_call: TRBJ2-3
v_call: TRBV7-2
d_call: -

cdr3_aa: CASSYSPTYEQYF
cdr3_nt: TGTGCCAGCAGTTACTCCCCAACCTACGAGCAGTACTTC
clone_size: -
j_call: TRBJ2-7
v_call: TRBV6-5
d_call: -

cdr3_aa: CAISEDRSEQYF
cdr3_nt: TGTGCCATCAGTGAGGACAGGTCCGAGCAGTACTTC
clone_size: -
j_call: TRBJ2-7
v_call: TRBV6-5
d_call: TRBD1

cdr3_aa: CASSLVEGRLETQYF
cdr3_nt: TGTGCCAGCAGCTTAGTGGAGGGCAGGTTAGAGACCCAGTACTTC
clone_size: -
j_call: TRBJ2-5
v_call: TRBV11-2
d_call: -

cdr3_aa: CASSLAYNTGELFF
cdr3_nt: TGCGCCAGCAGCTTGGCCTATAACACCGGGGAGCTGTTTTTT
clone_size: once
j_call: TRBJ2-2
v_call: TRBV5-1
d_call: -

cdr3_aa: CASIQKNTEAFF
cdr3_nt: TGTGCCAGCATACAAAAGAACACTGAAGCTTTCTTT
clone_size: -
j_call: TRBJ1-1
v_call: TRBV2
d_call: -

cdr3_aa: CASSLSFQGDGNTIYF
cdr3_nt: TGCGCCAGCAGCTTGTCCTTCCAGGGGGATGGAAACACCATATATTTT
clone_size: -
j_call: TRBJ1-3
v_call: TRBV5-1
d_call: TRBD1

cdr3_aa: CASNSEDRVTEAFF
cdr3_nt: TGTGCCAGCAACTCTGAGGACAGGGTGACTGAAGCTTTCTTT
clone_size: -
j_call: TRBJ1-1
v_call: TRBV9
d_call: TRBD1

cdr3_aa: CASSRQQNQPQHF
cdr3_nt: TGTGCCAGCAGCCGACAGCAAAATCAGCCCCAGCATTTT
clone_size: -
j_call: TRBJ1-5
v_call: TRBV6-5
d_call: -

cdr3_aa: CASSQAGMGIQYF
cdr3_nt: TGTGCCAGCAGCCAAGCGGGGATGGGCATTCAGTACTTC
clone_size: -
j_call: TRBJ2-4
v_call: TRBV7-2
d_call: TRBD2

cdr3_aa: CASRYQGADTGELFF
cdr3_nt: TGTGCCAGCAGATATCAGGGGGCGGATACCGGGGAGCTGTTTTTT
clone_size: -
j_call: TRBJ2-2
v_call: TRBV2
d_call: TRBD1

cdr3_aa: CASSFRGLDETQYF
cdr3_nt: TGTGCCAGCAGCTTCCGAGGCCTAGATGAGACCCAGTACTTC
clone_size: -
j_call: TRBJ2-5
v_call: TRBV5-6
d_call: -

cdr3_aa: CASVRDRGYNSPLHF
cdr3_nt: TGTGCCAGCGTCCGGGACAGGGGCTATAATTCACCCCTCCACTTT
clone_size: -
j_call: TRBJ1-6
v_call: TRBV2
d_call: TRBD1

cdr3_aa: CAWSSKRGGLSGELFF
cdr3_nt: TGTGCCTGGAGTAGCAAGCGGGGGGGCTTGAGCGGGGAGCTGTTTTTT
clone_size: -
j_call: TRBJ2-2
v_call: TRBV30
d_call: TRBD2

cdr3_aa: CASSEVIKDGYTF
cdr3_nt: TGCGCCAGCAGTGAAGTGATAAAAGATGGCTACACCTTC
clone_size: few
j_call: TRBJ1-2
v_call: TRBV10-2
d_call: -

cdr3_aa: CAIIPGGTEAFF
cdr3_nt: TGTGCCATTATCCCCGGGGGGACTGAAGCTTTCTTT
clone_size: -
j_call: TRBJ1-1
v_call: TRBV27
d_call: -

cdr3_aa: CASSQDRVISNQPQHF
cdr3_nt: TGCGCCAGCAGCCAAGACAGGGTTATTAGCAATCAGCCCCAGCATTTT
clone_size: -
j_call: TRBJ1-5
v_call: TRBV4-1
d_call: -

cdr3_aa: CASSSGQLYNSPLHF
cdr3_nt: TGTGCCAGCAGCTCCGGACAGCTCTATAATTCACCCCTCCACTTT
clone_size: -
j_call: TRBJ1-6
v_call: TRBV5-6
d_call: -

cdr3_aa: CASSKIRGAAKNIQYF
cdr3_nt: TGTGCCAGCAGCAAAATAAGGGGCGCGGCCAAAAACATTCAGTACTTC
clone_size: -
j_call: TRBJ2-4
v_call: TRBV21-1
d_call: -

cdr3_aa: CASSQRASSGNTIYF
cdr3_nt: TGTGCCAGCAGCCAAAGGGCCTCCTCTGGAAACACCATATATTTT
clone_size: -
j_call: TRBJ1-3
v_call: TRBV4-2
d_call: -

cdr3_aa: CASTPGQGPTEAFF
cdr3_nt: TGTGCCAGCACCCCGGGACAGGGCCCCACTGAAGCTTTCTTT
clone_size: -
j_call: TRBJ1-1
v_call: TRBV7-9
d_call: TRBD1

cdr3_aa: CASSQGNTGELFF
cdr3_nt: TGTGCCAGCAGCCAGGGTAACACCGGGGAGCTGTTTTTT
clone_size: -
j_call: TRBJ2-2
v_call: TRBV4-2
d_call: -

cdr3_aa: CASSFSMDYGYTF
cdr3_nt: TGCGCCAGCAGCTTTTCCATGGACTATGGCTACACCTTC
clone_size: -
j_call: TRBJ1-2
v_call: TRBV5-1
d_call: -

cdr3_aa: CASSLRFEQFF
cdr3_nt: TGTGCCAGCAGCTTAAGGTTTGAGCAGTTCTTC
clone_size: -
j_call: TRBJ2-1
v_call: TRBV7-9
d_call: -

cdr3_aa: CASSSGASNQPQHF
cdr3_nt: TGTGCCAGCAGTTCCGGGGCTAGCAATCAGCCCCAGCATTTT
clone_size: few
j_call: TRBJ1-5
v_call: TRBV28
d_call: -

cdr3_aa: CASSRGPGTAGEKLFF
cdr3_nt: TGCGCCAGCAGCCGCGGCCCCGGGACAGCGGGGGAAAAACTGTTTTTT
clone_size: few
j_call: TRBJ1-4
v_call: TRBV4-1
d_call: TRBD1

cdr3_aa: CASSLSQVRTNTEAFF
cdr3_nt: TGTGCCAGCAGTTTATCGCAGGTGAGAACGAACACTGAAGCTTTCTTT
clone_size: -
j_call: TRBJ1-1
v_call: TRBV27
d_call: -